The entry that follows covers one T cell receptor beta chain sequence. Antigen specificity is unknown. These data belong to a study of early stage breast cancer tumors. V lost 5 bases, J lost 5 bases, and 3 bases stayed unmatched. This CDR3 spans 13 amino acids. The germline CDR1 and CDR2 sequences are MNHEY and SMNVEV (reference sequence). Roughly 17-50 mg of tissue was diced for each tumor. Study-wide results and limits: Compared with adjacent normal breast, tumors showed roughly 2.5-fold denser, more clonal T cells.

Clones were sequenced by immunoSEQ multiplex PCR, and TCRdb holds only the in-frame ones, with some missing. The sample includes about 28,000 clones, roughly 50% of them seen just once. The chain joins TRBV27 to TRBJ2-3; 8 bases line up with TRBD1. Sequencing used breast tumor tissue. The sequence came from a person aged 45 to 59 with breast cancer. CDR3 coding DNA: TGTGCCAGCAGTGACAGGGGAGGAGATACGCAGTATTTT. It translates to CASSDRGGDTQYF.